This paragraph reports one T cell receptor (beta chain). Germline V lookup: CDR1 MNHEY, CDR2 SMNVEV (reference sequence). The ends were cut back, 8 bases at V and 0 bases at J, with 11 bases in the middle. This CDR3 is built from 14 residues. The data were taken from a study of cytomegalovirus exposure and HLA in healthy donors. The protocol was immunoSEQ multiplex PCR, while the TCRdb copy is restricted to in-frame clones and leaves out a portion. This table holds a few hundred thousand clones, 75% to 90% found once. What was sequenced was PBMCs. The sequence came from a woman aged 18 to 35 in good health and CMV-seronegative. This chain uses TRBV27 with TRBJ1-5; D is perhaps TRBD1 (6 bases). The CDR3: CASADRNSNQPQHF. The CDR3 nucleotides read TGTGCCAGCGCGGACAGAAATAGCAATCAGCCCCAGCATTTT.